What follows are 30 T cell receptor beta chains derived from one specimen sequenced in a study of monozygotic twins with inflammatory bowel disease. With the 5' RACE reads reprocessed, TCRdb shows one record per CDR3 protein and no DNA. Its table lists roughly 200,000 distinct CDR3 sequences. Specimen: blood. The receptors were sampled from a human donor with ulcerative colitis or Crohn's disease, or a healthy co-twin of an affected twin (not recorded which).

CDR3 protein: CASSLGGSGKPQHF. V gene TRBV18 combines with J gene TRBJ1-5; without DNA, the TCRdb call of TRBD1 cannot be checked. This CDR3 has 14 amino acids. Germline CDR1 is KGHSH and CDR2 is LQKENI.

The chain carries TRBV15 and TRBJ2-5; TCRdb's D call of TRBD1 is untestable without DNA. Germline values: CDR1 LNHNV, CDR2 YYDKDF (reference sequence). The CDR3 has 14 amino acids. The CDR3 sequence: CATSREGGGETQYF.

The CDR3: CASSPVQLMNTEAFF. J is TRBJ1-1 and V is TRBV27; TCRdb's D call, TRBD1, is unchecked because there is no DNA. This CDR3 has 15 residues. Per the germline V gene, CDR1 is MNHEY and CDR2 is SMNVEV (reference sequence).

The genes are TRBV7-9 and TRBJ2-3. The CDR3 runs to 14 residues. Germline V CDR1 and CDR2: SEHNR, FQNEAQ (reference sequence). The CDR3 spells CASSLRTLRDTQYF.

According to its frequency, this clonotype is medium-sized. The rearrangement joins TRBV4-1 to TRBJ2-7. CDR1 is MGHRA and CDR2 is YSYEKL in the germline V gene. This CDR3 contains 13 residues. The CDR3 reads CASSQEFSYEQYF.

V and J are TRBV5-1 and TRBJ2-3; TCRdb's D gene call, TRBD1, goes unchecked for lack of DNA. This CDR3 is 15 amino acids long. Germline V gene data show CDR1 as SGHRS and CDR2 as YFSETQ. The CDR3: CASSLGTEAVDTQYF.

This sequence joins TRBV7-9 and TRBJ1-1. Germline V gene sequence: CDR1 SEHNR, CDR2 FQNEAQ (reference sequence). The CDR3 loop spans 14 amino acids. CDR3 protein: CASREAQGNTEAFF.

The V and J genes are TRBV5-1 and TRBJ2-1. CDR1 and CDR2 from the germline V gene are SGHRS and YFSETQ. The CDR3 runs to 15 residues. The chain's CDR3 is CASRRDGELYNEQFF. The complete variable domain, with remaining parts taken from reference TRBV5-1 and TRBJ2-1, reads KAGVTQTPRYLIKTRGQQVTLSCSPISGHRSVSWYQQTPGQGLQFLFEYFSETQRNKGNFPGRFSGRQFSNSRSEMNVSTLELGDSALYLCASRRDGELYNEQFFGPGTRLTVL.

This chain connects TRBV5-1 to TRBJ1-6; TCRdb designates TRBD1, a call that cannot be tested without DNA. Germline V CDR1 and CDR2: SGHRS, YFSETQ. CDR3 size: 17 residues. CDR3: CASSLGTGGLVGSPLHF.

The V call is TRBV6-2 or TRBV6-3, the J call TRBJ1-1; TCRdb names TRBD1, which stays unverified in the absence of DNA. CDR3 length equals 12 residues. Germline CDR1 MNHEY, CDR2 SVGEGT. CDR3 region: CASSWQGTEAFF.

The V gene is TRBV5-1, the J gene TRBJ1-2. The CDR3 consists of 12 residues. Per germline, CDR1 SGHRS and CDR2 YFSETQ. The CDR3 protein is CASSLDRSGYTF.

V is TRBV7-2 and J is TRBJ1-2. This CDR3 contains 15 residues. Germline values: CDR1 SGHTA, CDR2 FQGNSA. The CDR3 loop reads CASSLGAGNMGGYTF.

The V call is TRBV29-1, the J call TRBJ2-1. In germline, CDR1 is SQVTM, CDR2 ANQGSEA. The CDR3 runs 11 residues. CDR3 sequence: CSVGTSNEQFF.

This chain uses TRBV18 with TRBJ1-4; the D gene TCRdb calls, TRBD1, cannot be checked with no DNA. Germline CDR1 and CDR2: KGHSH and LQKENI. This CDR3 has 17 residues. The CDR3 region is CASSPRGQGLANEKLFF.

V is TRBV4-1 and J is TRBJ2-7. The CDR3 sequence is 14 residues long. Germline V gene data show CDR1 as MGHRA and CDR2 as YSYEKL. This chain's CDR3 is CASSQERSSYEQYF.

The chain joins TRBV7-8 to TRBJ2-7; the TCRdb call, TRBD1, lacks DNA for checking. The CDR3 loop spans 14 amino acids. Per germline, CDR1 SGHVS and CDR2 FQNEAQ. CDR3 protein: CASSPRTGDHEQYF.

This sequence joins TRBV5-1 and TRBJ2-2; as DNA is missing, the TRBD1 call by TCRdb cannot be tested. CDR3 size: 16 residues. Germline V gene data show CDR1 as SGHRS and CDR2 as YFSETQ. The CDR3 here is CASSPGRNPNTGELFF.

This sequence joins TRBV5-1 and TRBJ1-4; without DNA, the TCRdb call of TRBD1 cannot be checked. The germline V gene has CDR1 SGHRS and CDR2 YFSETQ. CDR3 length: 16 residues. This chain's CDR3 is CASSRNQGATNEKLFF. The entire variable domain, with the rest obtained from reference TRBV5-1 and TRBJ1-4, is as follows: KAGVTQTPRYLIKTRGQQVTLSCSPISGHRSVSWYQQTPGQGLQFLFEYFSETQRNKGNFPGRFSGRQFSNSRSEMNVSTLELGDSALYLCASSRNQGATNEKLFFGSGTQLSVL.

The chain recombines TRBV28 with TRBJ1-2; the D gene TCRdb calls, TRBD1, cannot be checked with no DNA. The CDR3 spans 15 residues. Per the germline V gene, CDR1 is MDHEN and CDR2 is SYDVKM. This chain's CDR3 is CASSRPGQGNYGYTF.

This sequence joins TRBV4-1 and TRBJ2-1; the D call from TCRdb, TRBD1, cannot be confirmed without DNA. There are 14 residues in the CDR3. Looked up from germline, CDR1 is MGHRA and CDR2 is YSYEKL. Here the CDR3 reads CASSQGLKGDEQFF.

The V gene is TRBV19, the J gene TRBJ2-1; TCRdb proposes TRBD1, but this gene call is untestable without DNA. This CDR3 is built from 15 residues. The germline V gene has CDR1 LNHDA and CDR2 SQIVND (reference sequence). CDR3: CASSHQGVSYNEQFF.

The chain joins TRBV6-5 to TRBJ2-2; as DNA is missing, the TRBD1 call by TCRdb cannot be tested. The V gene's germline CDR1 is MNHEY and CDR2 SVGAGI. This CDR3 region has 14 residues. The CDR3 spells CASGWTGVTGELFF.

This sequence joins TRBV10-3 and TRBJ2-6. The CDR3 extends over 16 amino acids. Germline loops: CDR1 ENHRY, CDR2 SYGVKD. Here the CDR3 reads CAISAYSAGGANVLTF.

V and J are TRBV5-6 and TRBJ2-3; without DNA, the TCRdb call of TRBD1 cannot be checked. Germline loops: CDR1 SGHDT, CDR2 YYEEEE. The CDR3 has 17 residues. The CDR3 sequence: CASSTEGWTGGTDTQYF.

This chain connects TRBV4-1 to TRBJ2-3; TCRdb lists TRBD2, though no DNA is available to test this call. The V gene's germline CDR1 is MGHRA and CDR2 YSYEKL. This CDR3 region has 17 residues. The CDR3: CASSQDIGGRATDTQYF.

The V and J genes are TRBV27 and TRBJ1-2; TCRdb's D call of TRBD1 is untestable without DNA. Germline V lookup: CDR1 MNHEY, CDR2 SMNVEV (reference sequence). The CDR3 consists of 15 residues. This chain's CDR3 is CASSFGAGVNYGYTF.

This rearrangement joins TRBV7-9 to TRBJ2-7; the D call of TRBD1 rests on TCRdb alone, since no DNA is present to check it. Germline V lookup: CDR1 SEHNR, CDR2 FQNEAQ (reference sequence). CDR3 size: 16 residues. CDR3: CASSSNTGRASYEQYF.

This chain connects TRBV12-3 or TRBV12-4 to TRBJ2-2. The CDR3 consists of 12 residues. The chain's CDR3 is CASSPDIGELFF.

V gene TRBV4-2 combines with J gene TRBJ1-2; TCRdb's D call of TRBD1 is untestable without DNA. Looked up from germline, CDR1 is LGHNA and CDR2 is YNFKEQ. The CDR3 runs to 15 residues. The CDR3 here is CASSHSEGVGAGYTF.

The genes are TRBV12-3 or TRBV12-4 and TRBJ2-7; with no DNA, the TCRdb D assignment of TRBD1 cannot be verified. This CDR3 contains 13 residues. CDR3 loop: CASSSGTDYEQYF.